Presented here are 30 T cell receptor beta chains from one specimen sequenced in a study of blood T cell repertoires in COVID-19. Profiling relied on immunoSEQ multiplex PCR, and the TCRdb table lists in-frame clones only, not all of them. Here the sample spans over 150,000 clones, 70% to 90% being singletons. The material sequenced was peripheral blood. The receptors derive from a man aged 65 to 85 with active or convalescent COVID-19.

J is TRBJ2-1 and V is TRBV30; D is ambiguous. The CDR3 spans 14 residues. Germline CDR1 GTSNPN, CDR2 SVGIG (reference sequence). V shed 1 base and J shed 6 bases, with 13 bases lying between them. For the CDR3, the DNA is TGTGCCTGGAGTGGGAGTCTCATGGCCAATGAGCAGTTCTTC. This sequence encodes CAWSGSLMANEQFF.

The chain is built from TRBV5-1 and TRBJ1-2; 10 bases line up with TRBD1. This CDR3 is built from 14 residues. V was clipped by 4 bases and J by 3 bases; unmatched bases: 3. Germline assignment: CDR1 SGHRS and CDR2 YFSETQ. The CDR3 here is CASSAGTGDYGYTF. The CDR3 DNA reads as TGCGCCAGCAGCGCCGGGACAGGGGACTATGGCTACACCTTC.

CDR3: CASSEGGVRETQYF. The CDR3 nucleotides are TGTGCCAGCAGTGAAGGGGGAGTCCGGGAGACCCAGTACTTC. The chain joins TRBV2 to TRBJ2-5; perhaps TRBD2 as D (5 bases). The ends were cut back, 1 base at V and 5 bases at J, with 11 bases in the middle. Germline V gene data show CDR1 as SNHLY and CDR2 as FYNNEI. The CDR3 is made up of 14 amino acids.

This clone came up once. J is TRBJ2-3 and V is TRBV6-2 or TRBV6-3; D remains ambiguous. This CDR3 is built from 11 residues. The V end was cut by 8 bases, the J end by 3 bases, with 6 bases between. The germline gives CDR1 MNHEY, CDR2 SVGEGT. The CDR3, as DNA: TGTGCCAGCCGTTTAACAGATACGCAGTATTTT. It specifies CASRLTDTQYF.

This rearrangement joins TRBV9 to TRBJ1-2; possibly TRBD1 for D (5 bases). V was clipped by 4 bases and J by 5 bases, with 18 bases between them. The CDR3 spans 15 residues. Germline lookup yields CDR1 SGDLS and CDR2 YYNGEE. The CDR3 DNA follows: TGTGCCAGCAGCCCTAGGGGAAGGGCGGAGTATGGCTACACCTTC. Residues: CASSPRGRAEYGYTF.

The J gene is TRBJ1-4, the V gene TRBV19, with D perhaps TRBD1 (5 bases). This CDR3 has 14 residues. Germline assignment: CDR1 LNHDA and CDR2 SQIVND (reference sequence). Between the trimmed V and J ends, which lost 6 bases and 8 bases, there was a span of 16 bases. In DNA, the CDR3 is TGTGCCAGTAGGATGGGCAGGGTTGGGGAAAAACTGTTTTTT. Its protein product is CASRMGRVGEKLFF.

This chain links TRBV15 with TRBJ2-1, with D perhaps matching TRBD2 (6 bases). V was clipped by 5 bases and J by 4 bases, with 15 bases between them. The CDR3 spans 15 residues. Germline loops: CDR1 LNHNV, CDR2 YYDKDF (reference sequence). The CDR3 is CATSPRRDRYNEQFF. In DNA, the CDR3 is TGTGCCACCAGCCCTCGGAGGGATAGGTACAATGAGCAGTTCTTC.

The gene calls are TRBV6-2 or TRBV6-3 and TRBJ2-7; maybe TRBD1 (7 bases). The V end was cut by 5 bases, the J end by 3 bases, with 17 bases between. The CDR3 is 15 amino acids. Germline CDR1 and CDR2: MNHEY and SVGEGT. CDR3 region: CASSHRGGGVYEQYF. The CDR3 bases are TGTGCCAGCAGTCACAGGGGCGGAGGGGTCTACGAGCAGTACTTC.

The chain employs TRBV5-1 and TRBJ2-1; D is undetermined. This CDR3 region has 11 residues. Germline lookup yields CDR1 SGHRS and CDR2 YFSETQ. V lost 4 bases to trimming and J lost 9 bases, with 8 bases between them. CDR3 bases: TGCGCCAGCAGCACCTCTAGTGAGCAGTTCTTC. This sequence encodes CASSTSSEQFF.

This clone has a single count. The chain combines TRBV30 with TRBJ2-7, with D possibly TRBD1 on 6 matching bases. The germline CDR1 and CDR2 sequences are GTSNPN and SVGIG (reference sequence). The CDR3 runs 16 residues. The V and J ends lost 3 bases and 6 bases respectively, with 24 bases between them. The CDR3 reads CAWRSFLTGRPGEQYF. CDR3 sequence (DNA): TGTGCCTGGAGGTCCTTTTTGACAGGCCGGCCGGGCGAGCAGTACTTC.

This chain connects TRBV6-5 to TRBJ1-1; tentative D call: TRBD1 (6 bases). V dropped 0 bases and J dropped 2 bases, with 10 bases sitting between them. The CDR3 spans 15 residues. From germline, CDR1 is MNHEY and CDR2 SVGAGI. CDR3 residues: CASSYSNRDNTEAFF. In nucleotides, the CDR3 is TGTGCCAGCAGTTACTCGAACAGGGATAACACTGAAGCTTTCTTT.

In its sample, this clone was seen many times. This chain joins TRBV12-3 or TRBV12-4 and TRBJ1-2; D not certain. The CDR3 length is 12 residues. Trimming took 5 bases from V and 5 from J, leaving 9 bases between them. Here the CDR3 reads CASSMVRYGYTF. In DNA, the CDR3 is TGTGCCAGCAGTATGGTCCGGTATGGCTACACCTTC.

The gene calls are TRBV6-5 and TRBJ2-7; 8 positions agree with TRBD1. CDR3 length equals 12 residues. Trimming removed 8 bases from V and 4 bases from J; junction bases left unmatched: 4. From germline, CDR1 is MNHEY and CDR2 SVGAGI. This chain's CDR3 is CASPRTGYEQYF. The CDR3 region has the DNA TGTGCCAGCCCTCGGACAGGGTACGAGCAGTACTTC.

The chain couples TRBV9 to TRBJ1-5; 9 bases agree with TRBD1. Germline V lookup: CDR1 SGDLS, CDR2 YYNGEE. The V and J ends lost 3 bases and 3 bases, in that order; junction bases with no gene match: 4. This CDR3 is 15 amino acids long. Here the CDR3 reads CASSGGTGSNQPQHF. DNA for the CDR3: TGTGCCAGCAGCGGTGGGACAGGGTCCAATCAGCCCCAGCATTTT.

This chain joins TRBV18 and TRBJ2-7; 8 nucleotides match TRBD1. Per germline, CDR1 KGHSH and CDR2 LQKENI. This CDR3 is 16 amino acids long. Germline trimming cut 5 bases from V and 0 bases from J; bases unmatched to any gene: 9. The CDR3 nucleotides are TGTGCCAGCTCATCTCGTCCAGGGGGCGACTCCTACGAGCAGTACTTC. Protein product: CASSSRPGGDSYEQYF.

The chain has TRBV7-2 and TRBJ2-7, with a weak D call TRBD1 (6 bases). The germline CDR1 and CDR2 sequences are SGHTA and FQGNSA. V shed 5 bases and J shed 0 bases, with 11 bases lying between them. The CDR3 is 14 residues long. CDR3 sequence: CASSHTGHSYEQYF. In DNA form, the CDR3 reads TGTGCCAGCAGCCACACAGGGCACTCCTACGAGCAGTACTTC.

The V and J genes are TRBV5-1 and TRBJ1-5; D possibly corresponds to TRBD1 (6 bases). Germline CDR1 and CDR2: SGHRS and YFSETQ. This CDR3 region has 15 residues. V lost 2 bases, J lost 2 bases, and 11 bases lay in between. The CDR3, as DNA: TGCGCCAGCAGCTTAGGGGGGGTTGGCAATCAGCCCCAGCATTTT. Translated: CASSLGGVGNQPQHF.

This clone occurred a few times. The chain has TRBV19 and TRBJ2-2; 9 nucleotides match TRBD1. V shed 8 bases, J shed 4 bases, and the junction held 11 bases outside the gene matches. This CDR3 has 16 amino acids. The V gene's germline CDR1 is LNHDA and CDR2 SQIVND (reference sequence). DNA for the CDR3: TGTGCCAGTCGCTCCCCCGGACAGGGGACCACCGGGGAGCTGTTTTTT. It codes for CASRSPGQGTTGELFF. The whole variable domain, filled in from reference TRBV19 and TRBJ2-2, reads DGGITQSPKYLFRKEGQNVTLSCEQNLNHDAMYWYRQDPGQGLRLIYYSQIVNDFQKGDIAEGYSVSREKKESFPLTVTSAQKNPTAFYLCASRSPGQGTTGELFFGEGSRLTVL.

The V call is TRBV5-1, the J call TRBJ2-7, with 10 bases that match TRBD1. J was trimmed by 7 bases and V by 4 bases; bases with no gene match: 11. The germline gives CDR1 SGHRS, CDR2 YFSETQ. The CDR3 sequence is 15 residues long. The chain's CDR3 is CASSLMGTGVREQYF. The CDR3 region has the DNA TGCGCCAGCAGCCTGATGGGGACAGGGGTCCGGGAGCAGTACTTC.

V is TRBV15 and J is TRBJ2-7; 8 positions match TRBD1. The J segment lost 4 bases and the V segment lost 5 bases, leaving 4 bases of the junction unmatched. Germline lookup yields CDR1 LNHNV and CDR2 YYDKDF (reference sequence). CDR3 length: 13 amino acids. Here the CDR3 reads CATSPGQGYEQYF. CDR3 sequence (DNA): TGTGCCACCAGCCCAGGACAGGGATACGAGCAGTACTTC. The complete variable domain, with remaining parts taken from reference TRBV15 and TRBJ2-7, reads DAMVIQNPRYQVTQFGKPVTLSCSQTLNHNVMYWYQQKSSQAPKLLFHYYDKDFNNEADTPDNFQSRRPNTSFCFLDIRSPGLGDTAMYLCATSPGQGYEQYFGPGTRLTVT.

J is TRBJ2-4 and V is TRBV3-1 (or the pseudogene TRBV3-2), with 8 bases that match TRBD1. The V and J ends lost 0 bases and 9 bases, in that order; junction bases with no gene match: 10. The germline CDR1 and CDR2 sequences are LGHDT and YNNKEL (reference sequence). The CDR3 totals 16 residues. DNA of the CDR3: TGTGCCAGCAGCCAAGATCTGGTCCCGACAGGGGCCATTCAGTACTTC. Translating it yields CASSQDLVPTGAIQYF.

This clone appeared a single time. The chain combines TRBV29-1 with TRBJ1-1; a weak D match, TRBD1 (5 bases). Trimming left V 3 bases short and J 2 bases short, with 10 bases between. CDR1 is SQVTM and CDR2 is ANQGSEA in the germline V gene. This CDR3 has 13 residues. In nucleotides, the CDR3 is TGCAGCGTTGATCCCAGGGCCAACACTGAAGCTTTCTTT. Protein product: CSVDPRANTEAFF.

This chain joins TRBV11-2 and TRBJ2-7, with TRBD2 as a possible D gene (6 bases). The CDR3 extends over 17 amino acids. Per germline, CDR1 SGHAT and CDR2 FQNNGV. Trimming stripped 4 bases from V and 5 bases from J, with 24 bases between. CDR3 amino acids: CASSSGARGYRRNEQYF. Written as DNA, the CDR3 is TGTGCCAGCAGCTCCGGAGCGCGGGGCTACCGGAGGAACGAGCAGTACTTC.

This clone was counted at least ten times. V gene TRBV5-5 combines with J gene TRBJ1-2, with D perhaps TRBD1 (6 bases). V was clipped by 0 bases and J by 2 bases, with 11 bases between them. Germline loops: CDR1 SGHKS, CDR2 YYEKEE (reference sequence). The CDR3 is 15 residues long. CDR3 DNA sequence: TGTGCCAGCAGCTTGGATGGGACATTCAACTATGGCTACACCTTC. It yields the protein CASSLDGTFNYGYTF.

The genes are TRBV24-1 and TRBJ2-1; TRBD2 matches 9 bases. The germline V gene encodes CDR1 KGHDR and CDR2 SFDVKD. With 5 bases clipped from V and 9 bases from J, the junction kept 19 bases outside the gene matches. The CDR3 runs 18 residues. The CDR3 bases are TGTGCCACCAGTGCCTTTTCGGGTGTTAGCGGGAGATGGGGTGAGCAGTTCTTC. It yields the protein CATSAFSGVSGRWGEQFF.

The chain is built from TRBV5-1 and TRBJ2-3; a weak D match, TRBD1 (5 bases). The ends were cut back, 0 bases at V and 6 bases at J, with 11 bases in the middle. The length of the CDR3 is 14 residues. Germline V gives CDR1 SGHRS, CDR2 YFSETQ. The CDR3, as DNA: TGCGCCAGCAGCTTGGGACAGATGGACGATACGCAGTATTTT. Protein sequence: CASSLGQMDDTQYF.

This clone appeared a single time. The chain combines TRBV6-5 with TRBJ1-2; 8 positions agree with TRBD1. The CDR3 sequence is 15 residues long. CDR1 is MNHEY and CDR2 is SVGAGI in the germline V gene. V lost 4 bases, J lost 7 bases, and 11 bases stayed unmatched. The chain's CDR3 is CASSSPGQGSGGYTF. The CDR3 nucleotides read TGTGCCAGCAGTTCCCCCGGACAGGGATCGGGTGGCTACACCTTC.

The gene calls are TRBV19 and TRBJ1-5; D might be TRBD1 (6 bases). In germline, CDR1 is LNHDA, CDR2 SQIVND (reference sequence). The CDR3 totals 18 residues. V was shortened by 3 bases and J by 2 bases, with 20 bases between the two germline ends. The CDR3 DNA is TGTGCCAGTAGTATGCAGGGGCGAACTTCGTTCGGCAATCAGCCCCAGCATTTT. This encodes CASSMQGRTSFGNQPQHF.

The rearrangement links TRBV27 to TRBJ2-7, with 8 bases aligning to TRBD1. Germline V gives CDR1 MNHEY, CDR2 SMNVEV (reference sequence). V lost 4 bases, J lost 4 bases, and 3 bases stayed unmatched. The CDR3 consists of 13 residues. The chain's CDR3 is CASSSGGEYEQYF. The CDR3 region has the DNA TGTGCCAGCAGTTCAGGGGGCGAATACGAGCAGTACTTC.

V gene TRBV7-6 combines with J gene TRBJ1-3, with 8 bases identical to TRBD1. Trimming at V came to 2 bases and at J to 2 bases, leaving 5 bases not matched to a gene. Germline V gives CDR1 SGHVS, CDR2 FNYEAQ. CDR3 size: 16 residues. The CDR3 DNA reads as TGTGCCAGCAGCTTAAGGCCAGGGGGCCCTGGAAACACCATATATTTT. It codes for CASSLRPGGPGNTIYF.